The clone carrying this T cell receptor beta chain was picked up many times. This sample is part of a study of early T cells in non-severe SARS-CoV-2 infection. TCRdb fed the 5' RACE reads into MiXCR, producing one record per CDR3 protein. This sample has tens of thousands of distinct CDR3 sequences, with about 12% found just once. This CDR3 has 12 amino acids. Trimming took off 5 bases at V and 11 bases at J, with 13 bases between the two ends. Germline V CDR1 and CDR2: MNHNY, SVGAGI (reference sequence). The sample taken for sequencing was whole blood. The sequence came from an adult who was a healthcare worker with PCR-confirmed SARS-CoV-2 infection or an uninfected control (not recorded which). The rearrangement links TRBV6-6 to TRBJ2-4; no clear D gene. Here the CDR3 DNA reads TGTGCCAGCAGTATCTCCCGGGTGTTTCAGTACTTC. Amino acids: CASSISRVFQYF.